The 5 T cell receptor beta chains below all came from one sample that was sequenced in a study of blood T cell repertoires in COVID-19. The assay was immunoSEQ multiplex PCR, and TCRdb's table has in-frame clones only and misses some. Among around 150,000 clones listed, 90% to 95% were seen once. What was sequenced was peripheral blood. These receptor sequences come from a woman aged 55-69 years with COVID-19, enrolled during active disease.

The genes are TRBV27 and TRBJ2-5; maybe TRBD1 (5 bases). The CDR3 runs to 16 residues. CDR1 and CDR2 from the germline V gene are MNHEY and SMNVEV (reference sequence). Trimming took 5 bases from V and 4 from J, leaving 20 bases between them. The CDR3 nucleotides are TGTGCCAGCAGTCCGAGAGCAGGGTGGACCGGAGAGACCCAGTACTTC. As protein: CASSPRAGWTGETQYF.

The chain couples TRBV4-3 to TRBJ2-1; 12 nucleotides match TRBD2. The germline V gene has CDR1 LGHNA and CDR2 YSLEER. This CDR3 is 16 amino acids long. Trimming took 0 bases from V and 4 from J; bases not matched to a gene: 1. The CDR3 nucleotides are TGCGCCAGCAGCCAAGATCTAGCGGGGGGGTACAATGAGCAGTTCTTC. It translates to CASSQDLAGGYNEQFF.

The chain has TRBV14 and TRBJ1-1; TRBD1 is a possible D gene (5 bases). CDR1 and CDR2 from the germline V gene are SGHDN and FVKESK. Trimming stripped 2 bases from V and 1 base from J, with 5 bases between. This CDR3 is built from 13 residues. This CDR3 is CASSQQGNTEAFF. CDR3 DNA: TGTGCCAGCAGCCAACAGGGGAACACTGAAGCTTTCTTT.

For this clone: At the DNA level, this CDR3 is encoded by other sequences in the same sample as well. The V call is TRBV9, the J call TRBJ1-1, with D hard to call. The CDR3 spans 14 residues. CDR1 SGDLS and CDR2 YYNGEE come from the germline V gene. V was trimmed by 0 bases and J by 0 bases, leaving 6 bases between them. The CDR3 sequence: CASSVAGMNTEAFF. The CDR3 DNA is TGTGCCAGCAGCGTAGCTGGCATGAACACTGAAGCTTTCTTT.

The chain has TRBV30 and TRBJ1-2; TRBD1 might be the D (6 bases). Germline V gives CDR1 GTSNPN, CDR2 SVGIG (reference sequence). The ends were cut back, 2 bases at V and 8 bases at J, with 15 bases in the middle. The CDR3 loop spans 13 amino acids. CDR3 bases: TGTGCCTGGAGTATTTGGGGGCATAGCGGCTACACCTTC. Its translation is CAWSIWGHSGYTF.